This record concerns one T cell receptor beta chain sequence. This sample was taken from a study of blood T cell repertoires in COVID-19. Those enrolled, adults aged roughly 18 to 90 years, came from around 25 US areas. The CDR3 runs to 14 residues. The germline V gene encodes CDR1 SGDLS and CDR2 YYNGEE. V lost 0 bases, J lost 7 bases, and 13 bases lay in between. Sequencing was performed with immunoSEQ multiplex PCR; in TCRdb, only in-frame clones are kept and a portion is missing. The table shows some 460,000 clones, with nearly 90% occurring only once. The V and J genes are TRBV9 and TRBJ1-1, with TRBD1 as a possible D gene (5 bases). This clonotype originated in a woman aged 18-30 years with acute COVID-19. The sample comprised PBMCs or T cells enriched from blood (not recorded which). The CDR3 loop is CASSVDGSGGEAFF. The CDR3 bases are TGTGCCAGCAGCGTAGACGGAAGCGGGGGTGAAGCTTTCTTT.